Listed below are T cell receptor beta chains from one sample, sequenced in a study of T cell responses to AZD1222 COVID-19 vaccine. Here immunoSEQ multiplex PCR was the method, and the copy in TCRdb shows in-frame clones only, minus some. This table holds fewer than 120,000 clones, about four fifths found once. The sequences come from peripheral blood, collected on day 0 of AZD1222 vaccination. The receptors were sampled from an adult in good health. The CDR3 runs from the conserved cysteine through the conserved F or W. D genes are given only for firm matches. Clone sizes are given selectively: once, few, many, or a class where the clone is expanded.

CDR3aa: CASSTLPHYGYTF
CDR3nt: TGTGCCAGCAGCACCCTCCCCCACTATGGCTACACCTTC
abundance: .
v_gene: TRBV28
d_gene: .
j_gene: TRBJ1-2

CDR3aa: CASSDLGNTIYF
CDR3nt: TGTGCCAGCAGCGACCTAGGAAACACCATATATTTT
abundance: .
v_gene: TRBV9
d_gene: .
j_gene: TRBJ1-3

CDR3aa: CASSLRGPTEAFF
CDR3nt: TGTGCCAGCAGTTTGCGGGGGCCAACTGAAGCTTTCTTT
abundance: once
v_gene: TRBV12-3/TRBV12-4
d_gene: .
j_gene: TRBJ1-1

CDR3aa: CASSRGVSNQPQHF
CDR3nt: TGTGCCAGCTCACGTGGGGTGAGCAATCAGCCCCAGCATTTT
abundance: .
v_gene: TRBV18
d_gene: .
j_gene: TRBJ1-5

CDR3aa: CASSVGDGGSYEQYF
CDR3nt: TGTGCCAGCAGCGTGGGGGACGGGGGCTCGTACGAGCAGTACTTC
abundance: .
v_gene: TRBV9
d_gene: .
j_gene: TRBJ2-7

CDR3aa: CASRHRHTLENTIYF
CDR3nt: TGTGCCAGCAGACACCGACACACTCTGGAAAACACCATATATTTT
abundance: .
v_gene: TRBV28
d_gene: .
j_gene: TRBJ1-3

CDR3aa: CATGAGGTRSTGELFF
CDR3nt: TGTGCCACCGGGGCTGGGGGCACTAGATCCACCGGGGAGCTGTTTTTT
abundance: .
v_gene: TRBV19
d_gene: .
j_gene: TRBJ2-2

CDR3aa: CASSMAWADTQYF
CDR3nt: TGTGCCAGTAGTATGGCTTGGGCAGATACGCAGTATTTT
abundance: .
v_gene: TRBV19
d_gene: .
j_gene: TRBJ2-3

CDR3aa: CASSGGRQGMNTEAFF
CDR3nt: TGTGCCAGCAGTGGAGGGAGGCAGGGCATGAACACTGAAGCTTTCTTT
abundance: .
v_gene: TRBV6-1
d_gene: .
j_gene: TRBJ1-1

CDR3aa: CASSLGPTSTDGYTF
CDR3nt: TGTGCCAGCAGCTTGGGCCCTACTTCGACGGATGGCTACACCTTC
abundance: .
v_gene: TRBV5-5
d_gene: .
j_gene: TRBJ1-2

CDR3aa: CAISEGRVEETQYF
CDR3nt: TGTGCCATCAGTGAGGGGAGGGTGGAGGAGACCCAGTACTTC
abundance: .
v_gene: TRBV10-3
d_gene: TRBD2
j_gene: TRBJ2-5

CDR3aa: CASSPPFNGGVDTQYF
CDR3nt: TGTGCCAGCTCACCACCGTTCAACGGGGGGGTGGATACGCAGTATTTT
abundance: .
v_gene: TRBV18
d_gene: TRBD2
j_gene: TRBJ2-3

CDR3aa: CASSELAGSYNEQFF
CDR3nt: TGTGCCAGCAGTGAGCTAGCGGGTTCCTACAATGAGCAGTTCTTC
abundance: .
v_gene: TRBV2
d_gene: TRBD2
j_gene: TRBJ2-1

CDR3aa: CASSFKFEQYF
CDR3nt: TGTGCCAGCAGTTTCAAGTTCGAGCAGTACTTC
abundance: .
v_gene: TRBV12-3/TRBV12-4
d_gene: .
j_gene: TRBJ2-7

CDR3aa: CASCELAGGPQETQYF
CDR3nt: TGTGCCAGCTGTGAGTTGGCGGGAGGCCCGCAAGAGACCCAGTACTTC
abundance: once
v_gene: TRBV6-1
d_gene: TRBD2
j_gene: TRBJ2-5

CDR3aa: CASSLGRGQSYGYTF
CDR3nt: TGTGCCAGCAGCTTAGGCAGGGGGCAGAGCTATGGCTACACCTTC
abundance: .
v_gene: TRBV7-2
d_gene: TRBD1
j_gene: TRBJ1-2

CDR3aa: CASSHFWTSRSSYEQYF
CDR3nt: TGTGCCAGCAGCCACTTCTGGACTAGCAGGAGCTCCTACGAGCAGTACTTC
abundance: .
v_gene: TRBV11-3
d_gene: TRBD2
j_gene: TRBJ2-7

CDR3aa: CASSLDKNTEAFF
CDR3nt: TGTGCCAGCAGCTTGGACAAGAACACTGAAGCTTTCTTT
abundance: .
v_gene: TRBV7-2
d_gene: .
j_gene: TRBJ1-1

CDR3aa: CASSLDWVKGAGEKLFF
CDR3nt: TGTGCCAGCAGCTTGGACTGGGTAAAAGGGGCTGGGGAAAAACTGTTTTTT
abundance: .
v_gene: TRBV7-9
d_gene: .
j_gene: TRBJ1-4

CDR3aa: CASSLVAGAYNEQFF
CDR3nt: TGCGCCAGCAGCTTGGTAGCAGGAGCCTACAATGAGCAGTTCTTC
abundance: .
v_gene: TRBV5-1
d_gene: .
j_gene: TRBJ2-1

CDR3aa: CASSSQGSGVNTEAFF
CDR3nt: TGTGCCAGCAGTTCTCAGGGGTCGGGCGTGAACACTGAAGCTTTCTTT
abundance: .
v_gene: TRBV27
d_gene: .
j_gene: TRBJ1-1

CDR3aa: CASSPRQGNNYGYTF
CDR3nt: TGTGCCAGCTCACCAAGACAGGGAAATAACTATGGCTACACCTTC
abundance: .
v_gene: TRBV18
d_gene: TRBD1
j_gene: TRBJ1-2

CDR3aa: CATSRLRHTEAFF
CDR3nt: TGTGCCACCAGCAGACTTAGACACACTGAAGCTTTCTTT
abundance: .
v_gene: TRBV15
d_gene: .
j_gene: TRBJ1-1

CDR3aa: CASSLVQIRNNYGYTF
CDR3nt: TGTGCCAGCAGCTTAGTCCAGATCAGAAATAACTATGGCTACACCTTC
abundance: .
v_gene: TRBV7-9
d_gene: .
j_gene: TRBJ1-2

CDR3aa: CSVEGDGNNQPQHF
CDR3nt: TGCAGCGTTGAAGGCGACGGTAACAATCAGCCCCAGCATTTT
abundance: .
v_gene: TRBV29-1
d_gene: .
j_gene: TRBJ1-5

CDR3aa: CASSERGLAGYEQYF
CDR3nt: TGTGCCAGCAGTGAAAGGGGACTAGCGGGATACGAGCAGTACTTC
abundance: .
v_gene: TRBV2
d_gene: TRBD2
j_gene: TRBJ2-7

CDR3aa: CASSLWTGTGGELFF
CDR3nt: TGTGCCAGCAGCCTATGGACGGGGACGGGCGGGGAGCTGTTTTTT
abundance: .
v_gene: TRBV7-2
d_gene: .
j_gene: TRBJ2-2

CDR3aa: CASSQDPGITGELFF
CDR3nt: TGCGCCAGCAGCCAAGATCCCGGGATTACCGGGGAGCTGTTTTTT
abundance: .
v_gene: TRBV4-3
d_gene: .
j_gene: TRBJ2-2

CDR3aa: CASSRTGGEGYTF
CDR3nt: TGTGCCAGCAGTCGGACAGGGGGAGAAGGCTACACCTTC
abundance: .
v_gene: TRBV12-3/TRBV12-4
d_gene: TRBD1
j_gene: TRBJ1-2

CDR3aa: CASSLGSSIRSGYTF
CDR3nt: TGTGCCAGCAGCTTAGGTAGCTCGATCCGTTCTGGCTACACCTTC
abundance: .
v_gene: TRBV7-2
d_gene: .
j_gene: TRBJ1-2

CDR3aa: CASSATGGGNQPQHF
CDR3nt: TGTGCCAGCAGCGCGACAGGGGGCGGCAATCAGCCCCAGCATTTT
abundance: .
v_gene: TRBV9
d_gene: TRBD1
j_gene: TRBJ1-5

CDR3aa: CASSLAGVLATNEKLFF
CDR3nt: TGTGCCAGCAGCTTGGCAGGGGTGCTAGCAACTAATGAAAAACTGTTTTTT
abundance: .
v_gene: TRBV7-2
d_gene: .
j_gene: TRBJ1-4

CDR3aa: CASSFQGRSSYEQYF
CDR3nt: TGTGCCAGCAGCTTTCAGGGAAGGAGCTCCTACGAGCAGTACTTC
abundance: few
v_gene: TRBV7-2
d_gene: .
j_gene: TRBJ2-7

CDR3aa: CASSPPGWNYGYTF
CDR3nt: TGTGCCAGCAGCCCGCCAGGGTGGAACTATGGCTACACCTTC
abundance: .
v_gene: TRBV11-2
d_gene: .
j_gene: TRBJ1-2

CDR3aa: CASSKGGQNTEAFF
CDR3nt: TGTGCCAGCAGTAAAGGGGGCCAGAACACTGAAGCTTTCTTT
abundance: .
v_gene: TRBV2
d_gene: TRBD1
j_gene: TRBJ1-1

CDR3aa: CASSVREDVNTQYF
CDR3nt: TGTGCCAGCAGCGTGAGGGAGGACGTCAATACGCAGTATTTT
abundance: .
v_gene: TRBV9
d_gene: .
j_gene: TRBJ2-3

CDR3aa: CASSPARGNSPLHF
CDR3nt: TGTGCCAGCTCGCCCGCCAGGGGGAATTCACCCCTCCACTTT
abundance: .
v_gene: TRBV18
d_gene: TRBD1
j_gene: TRBJ1-6

CDR3aa: CAIRGLAGGDYNEQFF
CDR3nt: TGTGCCATCAGGGGACTAGCGGGGGGGGACTACAATGAGCAGTTCTTC
abundance: .
v_gene: TRBV10-3
d_gene: TRBD2
j_gene: TRBJ2-1

CDR3aa: CATSDQPGTGEAFF
CDR3nt: TGTGCCACCAGTGATCAACCCGGGACAGGTGAAGCTTTCTTT
abundance: once
v_gene: TRBV24-1
d_gene: TRBD1
j_gene: TRBJ1-1

CDR3aa: CASRLTGEAFF
CDR3nt: TGTGCCAGCAGATTAACAGGTGAAGCTTTCTTT
abundance: .
v_gene: TRBV6-6
d_gene: .
j_gene: TRBJ1-1

CDR3aa: CASSDEGWDQPQHF
CDR3nt: TGTGCCAGCAGTGATGAGGGGTGGGATCAGCCCCAGCATTTT
abundance: .
v_gene: TRBV2
d_gene: .
j_gene: TRBJ1-5

CDR3aa: CASSASSKTNYGYTF
CDR3nt: TGTGCCAGCAGTGCCTCCTCAAAAACGAACTATGGCTACACCTTC
abundance: few
v_gene: TRBV6-4
d_gene: .
j_gene: TRBJ1-2

CDR3aa: CASSLRDGYTF
CDR3nt: TGTGCCAGCAGTTTGAGGGATGGCTACACCTTC
abundance: few
v_gene: TRBV12-3/TRBV12-4
d_gene: .
j_gene: TRBJ1-2

CDR3aa: CASSAGLAGDEQYF
CDR3nt: TGCGCCAGCAGCGCAGGACTAGCGGGAGACGAGCAGTACTTC
abundance: .
v_gene: TRBV5-1
d_gene: TRBD2
j_gene: TRBJ2-7

CDR3aa: CASSWGRGFSYEQYF
CDR3nt: TGTGCCAGTAGTTGGGGCAGGGGGTTCTCCTACGAGCAGTACTTC
abundance: .
v_gene: TRBV19
d_gene: TRBD1
j_gene: TRBJ2-7

CDR3aa: CASSMRNTEAFF
CDR3nt: TGTGCCAGCAGTATGAGGAACACTGAAGCTTTCTTT
abundance: .
v_gene: TRBV2
d_gene: .
j_gene: TRBJ1-1

CDR3aa: CATRGQGGWFTEAFF
CDR3nt: TGTGCCACCAGGGGACAGGGTGGGTGGTTCACTGAAGCTTTCTTT
abundance: .
v_gene: TRBV24-1
d_gene: TRBD1
j_gene: TRBJ1-1